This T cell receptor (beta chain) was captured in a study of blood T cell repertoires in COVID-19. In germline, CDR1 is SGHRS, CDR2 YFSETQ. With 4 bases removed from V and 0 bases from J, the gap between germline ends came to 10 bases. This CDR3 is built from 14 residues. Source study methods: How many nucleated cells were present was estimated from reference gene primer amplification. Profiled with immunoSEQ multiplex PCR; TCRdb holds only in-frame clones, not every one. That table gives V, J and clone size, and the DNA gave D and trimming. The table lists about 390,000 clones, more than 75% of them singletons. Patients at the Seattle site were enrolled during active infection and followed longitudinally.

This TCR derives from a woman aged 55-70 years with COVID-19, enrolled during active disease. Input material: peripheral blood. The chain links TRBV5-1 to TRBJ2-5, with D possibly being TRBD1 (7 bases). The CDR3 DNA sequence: TGCGCCAGCAGCGCGGGACAGTACCAAGAGACCCAGTACTTC. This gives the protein CASSAGQYQETQYF. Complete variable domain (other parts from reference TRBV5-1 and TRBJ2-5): KAGVTQTPRYLIKTRGQQVTLSCSPISGHRSVSWYQQTPGQGLQFLFEYFSETQRNKGNFPGRFSGRQFSNSRSEMNVSTLELGDSALYLCASSAGQYQETQYFGPGTRLLVL.